This T cell receptor beta chain was identified during a study of blood T cell repertoires in COVID-19. Study in general: T cells, B-cell-depleted T cells, or PBMCs supplied cDNA or gDNA.

TCRdb's table, derived via immunoSEQ multiplex PCR, lists solely in-frame clones and lacks some. Among 200,000 or so clones listed, roughly 88% were seen once. This clone was seen once. Individuals aged 18 to 89 years were recruited from some 26 US areas. Categorization into cohorts depended on clinical history that participants reported. The V end lost 2 bases, the J end lost 9 bases, and 12 bases lay between the germline ends. The CDR3 consists of 13 residues. Germline lookup yields CDR1 SGHRS and CDR2 YFSETQ. V gene TRBV5-1 combines with J gene TRBJ2-1; D may be TRBD1 (5 bases). Sequenced sample: PBMCs or T cells enriched from blood (not recorded which). The origin of this receptor is a woman in her twenties or thirties who had been exposed to COVID-19. The CDR3 sequence: CASSLSQGGEQFF. The CDR3 nucleotides read TGCGCCAGCAGCTTATCTCAGGGTGGTGAGCAGTTCTTC.